Reported below is one TCR beta chain. Recruited during active infection, patients (from Seattle) were subsequently followed longitudinally. This entry belongs to a study of blood T cell repertoires in COVID-19. The overall study: From the United States, Italy and Spain came samples of acute and convalescent COVID-19.

The CDR3 is made up of 15 amino acids. The ends were cut back, 5 bases at V and 2 bases at J, with 15 bases in the middle. The germline CDR1 and CDR2 sequences are KGHSH and LQKENI. Original handling: The authors estimated nucleated cell counts from reference gene primer amplification. Repertoires were generated with immunoSEQ multiplex PCR, while TCRdb's copy carries only in-frame clones and drops some. V, J and clone size were drawn from that table, and D and trimming were deduced from the DNA. Of about 320,000 clones in the sample, more than 70% were seen once. Sample: peripheral blood. This sequence joins TRBV18 and TRBJ2-5; D gene uncertain. This sequence was found in a young woman with COVID-19, enrolled during active disease. The CDR3 loop reads CASSTRNALQETQYF. The CDR3, as DNA: TGTGCCAGCTCAACCAGAAATGCCCTTCAAGAGACCCAGTACTTC.